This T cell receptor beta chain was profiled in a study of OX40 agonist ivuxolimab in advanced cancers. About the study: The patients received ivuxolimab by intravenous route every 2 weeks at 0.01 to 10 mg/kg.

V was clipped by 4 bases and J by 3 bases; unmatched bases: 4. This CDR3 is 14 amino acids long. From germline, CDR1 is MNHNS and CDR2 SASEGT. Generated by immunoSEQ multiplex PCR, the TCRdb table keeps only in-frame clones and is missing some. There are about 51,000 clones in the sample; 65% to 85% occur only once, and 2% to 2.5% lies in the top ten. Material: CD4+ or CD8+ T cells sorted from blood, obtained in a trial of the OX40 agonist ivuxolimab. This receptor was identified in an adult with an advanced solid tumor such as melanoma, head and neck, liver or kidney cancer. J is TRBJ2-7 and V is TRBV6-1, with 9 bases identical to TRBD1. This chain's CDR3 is CASSAGQGLYEQYF. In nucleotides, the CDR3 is TGTGCCAGCAGTGCCGGACAGGGGCTCTACGAGCAGTACTTC.